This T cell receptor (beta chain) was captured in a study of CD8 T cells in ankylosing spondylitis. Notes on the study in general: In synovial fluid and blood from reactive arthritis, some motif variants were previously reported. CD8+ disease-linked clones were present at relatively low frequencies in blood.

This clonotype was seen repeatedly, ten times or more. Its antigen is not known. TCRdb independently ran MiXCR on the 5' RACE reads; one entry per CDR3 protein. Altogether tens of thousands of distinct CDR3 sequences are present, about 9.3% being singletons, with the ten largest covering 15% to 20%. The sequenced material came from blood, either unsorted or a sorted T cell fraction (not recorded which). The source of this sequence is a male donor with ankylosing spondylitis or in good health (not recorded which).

The CDR3 spells CASSFPTGLGTEAFF. In nucleotides, the CDR3 is TGTGCCAGCAGTTTCCCGACAGGGTTGGGCACTGAAGCTTTCTTT. The chain couples TRBV6-2 or TRBV6-3 to TRBJ1-1; 7 nucleotides match TRBD1. The CDR3 contains 15 residues. Losses at the gene ends were 4 bases for V and 4 bases for J; bases not matched to a gene: 9. Germline V lookup: CDR1 MNHEY, CDR2 SVGEGT.